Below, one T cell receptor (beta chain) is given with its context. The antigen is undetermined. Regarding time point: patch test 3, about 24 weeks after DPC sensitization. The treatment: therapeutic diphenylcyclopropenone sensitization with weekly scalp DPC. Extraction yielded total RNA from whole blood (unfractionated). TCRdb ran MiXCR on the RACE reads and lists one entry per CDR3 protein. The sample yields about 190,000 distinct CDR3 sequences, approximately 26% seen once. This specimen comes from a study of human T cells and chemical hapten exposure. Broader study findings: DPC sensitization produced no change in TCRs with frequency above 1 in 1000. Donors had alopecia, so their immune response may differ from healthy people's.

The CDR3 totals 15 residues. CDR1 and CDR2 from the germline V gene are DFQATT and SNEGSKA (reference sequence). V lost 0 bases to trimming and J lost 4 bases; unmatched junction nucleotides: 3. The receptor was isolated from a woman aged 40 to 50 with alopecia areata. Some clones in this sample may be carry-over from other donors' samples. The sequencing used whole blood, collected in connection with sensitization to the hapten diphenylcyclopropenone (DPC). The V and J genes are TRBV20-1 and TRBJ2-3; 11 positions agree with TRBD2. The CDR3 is CSARELAGASDTQYF. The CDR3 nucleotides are TGCAGTGCTAGAGAACTAGCGGGGGCCTCAGATACGCAGTATTTT.